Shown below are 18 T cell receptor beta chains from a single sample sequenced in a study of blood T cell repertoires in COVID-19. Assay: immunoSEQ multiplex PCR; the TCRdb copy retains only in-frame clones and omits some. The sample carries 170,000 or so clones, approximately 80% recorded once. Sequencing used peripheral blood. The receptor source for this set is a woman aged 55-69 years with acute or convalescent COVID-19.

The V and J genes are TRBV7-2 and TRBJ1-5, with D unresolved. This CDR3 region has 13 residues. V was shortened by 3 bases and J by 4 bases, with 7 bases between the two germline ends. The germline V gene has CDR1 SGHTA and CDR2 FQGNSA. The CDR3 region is CASSFSENQPQHF. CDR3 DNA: TGTGCCAGCAGCTTTTCAGAAAATCAGCCCCAGCATTTT.

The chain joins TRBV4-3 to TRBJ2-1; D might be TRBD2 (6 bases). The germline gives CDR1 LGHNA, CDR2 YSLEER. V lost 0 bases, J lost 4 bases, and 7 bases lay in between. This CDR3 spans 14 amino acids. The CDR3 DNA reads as TGCGCCAGCAGCCAAGATCGGGGGTACAATGAGCAGTTCTTC. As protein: CASSQDRGYNEQFF.

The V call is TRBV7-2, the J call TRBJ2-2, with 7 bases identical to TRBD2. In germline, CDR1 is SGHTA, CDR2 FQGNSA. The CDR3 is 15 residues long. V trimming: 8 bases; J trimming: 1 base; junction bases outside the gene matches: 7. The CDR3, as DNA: TGTGCCAGCGCCTCGGGGGGAATGAACACCGGGGAGCTGTTTTTT. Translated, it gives CASASGGMNTGELFF.

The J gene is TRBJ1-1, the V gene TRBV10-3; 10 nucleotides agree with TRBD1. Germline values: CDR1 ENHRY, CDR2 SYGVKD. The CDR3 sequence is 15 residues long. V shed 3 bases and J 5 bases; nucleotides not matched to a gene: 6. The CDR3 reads CAISDSDRGRTEAFF. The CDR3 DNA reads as TGTGCCATCAGTGATAGCGACAGGGGGCGAACTGAAGCTTTCTTT.

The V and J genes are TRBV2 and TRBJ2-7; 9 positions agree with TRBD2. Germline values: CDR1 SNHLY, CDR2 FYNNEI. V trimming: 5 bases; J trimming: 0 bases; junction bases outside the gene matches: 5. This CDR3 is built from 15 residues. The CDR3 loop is CASSISGGFSYEQYF. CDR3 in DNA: TGTGCCAGCAGTATCAGCGGGGGGTTCTCCTACGAGCAGTACTTC.

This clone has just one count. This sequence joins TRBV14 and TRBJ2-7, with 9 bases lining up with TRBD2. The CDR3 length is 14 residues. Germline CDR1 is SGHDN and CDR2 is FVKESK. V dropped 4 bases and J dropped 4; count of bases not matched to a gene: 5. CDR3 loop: CASSPGLARYEQYF. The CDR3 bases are TGTGCCAGCAGCCCGGGACTAGCCCGGTACGAGCAGTACTTC.

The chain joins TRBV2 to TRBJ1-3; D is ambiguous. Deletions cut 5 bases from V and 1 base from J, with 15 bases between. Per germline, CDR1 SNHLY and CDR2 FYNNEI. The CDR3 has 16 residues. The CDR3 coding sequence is TGTGCCAGCAGTTATGACATAAGGCCATCTGGAAACACCATATATTTT. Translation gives CASSYDIRPSGNTIYF.

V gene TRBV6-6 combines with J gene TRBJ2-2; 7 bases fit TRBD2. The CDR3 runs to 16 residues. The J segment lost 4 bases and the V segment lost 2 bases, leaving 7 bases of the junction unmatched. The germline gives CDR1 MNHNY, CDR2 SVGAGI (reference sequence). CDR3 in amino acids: CASSYPAGSSTGELFF. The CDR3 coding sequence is TGTGCCAGCAGTTACCCAGCGGGGAGTTCCACCGGGGAGCTGTTTTTT.

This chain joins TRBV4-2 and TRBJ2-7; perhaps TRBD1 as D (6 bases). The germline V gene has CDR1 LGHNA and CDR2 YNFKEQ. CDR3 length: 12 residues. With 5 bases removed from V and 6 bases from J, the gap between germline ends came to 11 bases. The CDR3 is CASSSQGSEQYF. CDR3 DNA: TGTGCCAGCAGCTCCCAGGGGAGCGAGCAGTACTTC.

The CDR3 nucleotides read TGTGCCAGCAGCAACCCGCTAGGACTAGCACGTGGGGCCAACGTCCTGACTTTC. Translation: CASSNPLGLARGANVLTF. V usage is TRBV21-1 and J usage is TRBJ2-6; the table assigns TRBD2, which was not confirmed against the DNA. TRBV21-1 is shown as a pseudogene. The CDR3 is 18 residues long.

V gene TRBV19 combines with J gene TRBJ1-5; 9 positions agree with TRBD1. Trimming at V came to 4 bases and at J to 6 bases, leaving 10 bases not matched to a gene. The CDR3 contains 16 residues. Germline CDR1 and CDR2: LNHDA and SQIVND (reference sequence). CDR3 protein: CASSNLGQGMGQPQHF. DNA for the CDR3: TGTGCCAGTAGTAACCTCGGACAGGGGATGGGTCAGCCCCAGCATTTT.

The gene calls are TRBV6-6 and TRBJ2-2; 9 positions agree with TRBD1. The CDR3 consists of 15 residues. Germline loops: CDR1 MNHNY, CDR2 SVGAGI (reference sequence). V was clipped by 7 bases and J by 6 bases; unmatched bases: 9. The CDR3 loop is CASNPGQGTSGELFF. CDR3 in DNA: TGTGCCAGCAATCCGGGACAGGGAACATCCGGGGAGCTGTTTTTT.

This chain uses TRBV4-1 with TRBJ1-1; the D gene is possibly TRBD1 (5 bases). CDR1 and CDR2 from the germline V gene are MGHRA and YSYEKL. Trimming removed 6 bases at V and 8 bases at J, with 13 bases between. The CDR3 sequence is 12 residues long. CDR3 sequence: CASREGRREAFF. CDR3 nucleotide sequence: TGCGCCAGCAGGGAGGGGAGGAGGGAAGCTTTCTTT.

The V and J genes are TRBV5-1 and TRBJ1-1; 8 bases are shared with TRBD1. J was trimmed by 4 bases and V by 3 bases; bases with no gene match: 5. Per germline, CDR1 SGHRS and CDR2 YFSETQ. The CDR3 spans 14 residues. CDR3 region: CASSSGQGATEAFF. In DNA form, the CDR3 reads TGCGCCAGCAGCTCAGGACAGGGAGCCACTGAAGCTTTCTTT.

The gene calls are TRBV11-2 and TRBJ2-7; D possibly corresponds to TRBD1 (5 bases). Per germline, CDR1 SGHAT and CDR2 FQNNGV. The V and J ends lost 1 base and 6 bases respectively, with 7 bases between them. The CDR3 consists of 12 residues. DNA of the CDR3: TGTGCCAGCAGCTTAGGGGGCATCGAGCAGTACTTC. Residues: CASSLGGIEQYF. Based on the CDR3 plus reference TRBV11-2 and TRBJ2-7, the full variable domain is EAGVAQSPRYKIIEKRQSVAFWCNPISGHATLYWYQQILGQGPKLLIQFQNNGVVDDSQLPKDRFSAERLKGVDSTLKIQPAKLEDSAVYLCASSLGGIEQYFGPGTRLTVT.

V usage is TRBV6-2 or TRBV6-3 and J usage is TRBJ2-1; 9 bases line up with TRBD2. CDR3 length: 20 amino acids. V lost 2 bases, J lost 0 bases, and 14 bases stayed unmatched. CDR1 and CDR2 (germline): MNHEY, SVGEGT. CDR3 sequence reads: CASSYGSRGGVLISYNEQFF. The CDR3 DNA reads TGTGCCAGCAGTTACGGTTCGCGGGGGGGCGTTCTAATCTCCTACAATGAGCAGTTCTTC.

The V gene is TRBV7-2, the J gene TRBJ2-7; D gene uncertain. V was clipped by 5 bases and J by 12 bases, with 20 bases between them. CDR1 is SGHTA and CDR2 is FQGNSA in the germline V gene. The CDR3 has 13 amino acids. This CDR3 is CASSKQIPALLYF. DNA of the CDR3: TGTGCCAGCAGCAAACAGATCCCTGCCCTCCTGTACTTC.

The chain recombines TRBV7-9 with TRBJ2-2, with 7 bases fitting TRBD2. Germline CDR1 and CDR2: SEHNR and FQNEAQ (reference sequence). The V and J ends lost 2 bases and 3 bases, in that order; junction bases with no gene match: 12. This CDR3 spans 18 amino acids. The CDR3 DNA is TGTGCCAGCAGCTTATTTCCCCGCGCAGGGAGGGACACCGGGGAGCTGTTTTTT. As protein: CASSLFPRAGRDTGELFF. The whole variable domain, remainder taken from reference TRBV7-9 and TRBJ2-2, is DTGVSQNPRHKITKRGQNVTFRCDPISEHNRLYWYRQTLGQGPEFLTYFQNEAQLEKSRLLSDRFSAERPKGSFSTLEIQRTEQGDSAMYLCASSLFPRAGRDTGELFFGEGSRLTVL.